A single sample gave rise to the 10 T cell receptor beta chains below, sequenced in a study of breast tumors, draining lymph nodes, adjacent tissues. Axillary draining lymph nodes of breast cancer patients supplied the node samples. TCRdb reanalysed the multiplex PCR reads using MiXCR and keeps one entry per CDR3 protein. The sample records over 130,000 distinct CDR3 sequences, around a third being singletons. Specimen: axillary lymph node tissue. The source of these receptors is a female donor with breast cancer. Some clones in this sample may be carry-over from other donors' samples.

This clonotype has at least ten counts. CDR3 DNA: TGTGCCAGCAGCATAGGGACCGAAGCAACTAATGAAAAACTGTTTTTT. It translates to CASSIGTEATNEKLFF. This chain uses TRBV5-6 with TRBJ1-4; possible D gene TRBD1, 5 bases. This CDR3 comprises 16 residues. Trimming pared 4 bases from V and 0 bases from J, leaving 13 bases between. Germline CDR1 reads SGHDT; CDR2 reads YYEEEE.

Turning to this clonotype: The junction departs from germline at one end; a sequencing error may be responsible. J is TRBJ2-1 and V is TRBV5-1; 8 bases fit TRBD2. This CDR3 comprises 13 residues. Germline CDR1 SGHRS, CDR2 YFSETQ. DNA of the CDR3: TGCGCCTGCAGTGTACTACCGGGACTAGACCAGTTCTTC. It codes for CACSVLPGLDQFF.

This clonotype was seen many times. This chain connects TRBV2 to TRBJ2-1; TRBD2 matches 8 bases. The CDR3 extends over 14 amino acids. CDR1 and CDR2 from the germline V gene are SNHLY and FYNNEI. V gave up 6 bases and J gave up 7 bases; unmatched junction bases: 8. CDR3 sequence: CASRRRGGQNEQFF. CDR3 in DNA: TGTGCCAGCAGGAGACGGGGGGGCCAAAATGAGCAGTTCTTC.

Many counts were recorded for this clonotype. This chain links TRBV2 with TRBJ2-7, with D perhaps matching TRBD1 (7 bases). The CDR3 runs to 15 residues. The germline CDR1 and CDR2 sequences are SNHLY and FYNNEI. The V gene lost 6 bases and the J gene lost 5 bases, with 20 bases spanning the gap. The CDR3 reads CASRRRRDSPDEQYF. CDR3 coding DNA: TGTGCCAGCAGAAGGCGGCGGGACAGCCCGGACGAGCAGTACTTC.

The chain joins TRBV6-2 or TRBV6-3 to TRBJ2-3, with D maybe TRBD2 (6 bases). The CDR3 length is 16 residues. V was pared by 5 bases and J by 1 base, with 16 bases between. The germline V gene has CDR1 MNHEY and CDR2 SVGEGT. CDR3 DNA: TGTGCCAGCAGTCGCCTTAGCGGAGTCCGCACAGATACGCAGTATTTT. It codes for CASSRLSGVRTDTQYF.

V usage is TRBV20-1 and J usage is TRBJ2-7; D remains unclear. This CDR3 spans 15 amino acids. Germline loops: CDR1 DFQATT, CDR2 SNEGSKA (reference sequence). V shed 4 bases and J shed 3 bases, with 19 bases lying between them. CDR3 sequence: CSATSVDVPNYEQYF. The CDR3 DNA reads TGCAGTGCTACCTCCGTCGACGTCCCCAACTACGAGCAGTACTTC.

To note about this clonotype: Possible read error: a much larger clone is one base away. This chain uses TRBV11-2 with TRBJ2-1; D possibly corresponds to TRBD2 (7 bases). Trimming shortened V by 1 base and J by 4 bases, and 14 bases separated the two germline ends. Germline V gene data show CDR1 as SGHAT and CDR2 as FQNNGV. This CDR3 region has 16 residues. The CDR3 loop reads CASSLGEGTRYNEQFF. The CDR3 DNA reads TGTGCCAGCAGCTTAGGGGAGGGGACAAGGTACAATGAGCAGTTCTTC. The complete variable domain, with remaining parts taken from reference TRBV11-2 and TRBJ2-1, reads EAGVAQSPRYKIIEKRQSVAFWCNPISGHATLYWYQQILGQGPKLLIQFQNNGVVDDSQLPKDRFSAERLKGVDSTLKIQPAKLEDSAVYLCASSLGEGTRYNEQFFGPGTRLTVL.

The V gene is TRBV10-1, the J gene TRBJ2-2; D might be TRBD2 (5 bases). Per germline, CDR1 WNHNN and CDR2 SYGVQD (reference sequence). The CDR3 totals 13 residues. The germline V and J ends were trimmed by 2 bases and 4 bases, with 5 bases remaining between them. Written as DNA, the CDR3 is TGCGCCAGCAGTGAGAGCGGCACCGGGGAGCTGTTTTTT. It translates to CASSESGTGELFF.

This clonotype was recorded at least ten times. V is TRBV18 and J is TRBJ2-2, with D hard to call. CDR3 size: 12 residues. Germline CDR1 reads KGHSH; CDR2 reads LQKENI. With 8 bases removed from V and 7 bases from J, the gap between germline ends came to 11 bases. The CDR3 coding sequence is TGTGCCAGCAAACCTGCCGGCGGGGAGCTGTTTTTT. Translated, it gives CASKPAGGELFF.

This clonotype was seen many times. This chain links TRBV5-6 with TRBJ1-2; 7 positions match TRBD1. Trimming at V came to 3 bases and at J to 5 bases, leaving 7 bases not matched to a gene. This CDR3 is built from 14 residues. Germline V gene sequence: CDR1 SGHDT, CDR2 YYEEEE. The DNA for the CDR3 is TGTGCCAGCAGCTGGGGTGACAGGGCTTATGGCTACACCTTC. The encoded protein is CASSWGDRAYGYTF.